The 16 T cell receptor beta chains presented below share a single source sample, sequenced in a study of early T cells in non-severe SARS-CoV-2 infection. TCRdb recomputed calls from the 5' RACE reads with MiXCR, one row per CDR3 protein. The table records 40,000 to 45,000 distinct CDR3 sequences, about 5.7% of them present only once. The sample here was whole blood, taken at baseline. The receptor set was obtained from an adult who was a healthcare worker with PCR-confirmed SARS-CoV-2 infection or an uninfected control (not recorded which).

The chain is built from TRBV5-6 and TRBJ2-3; D is undetermined. Per germline, CDR1 SGHDT and CDR2 YYEEEE. The CDR3 runs to 13 residues. The ends were cut back, 0 bases at V and 6 bases at J, with 8 bases in the middle. As DNA, the CDR3 is TGTGCCAGCAGCTTGGCCCTAGGGGATACGCAGTATTTT. Protein product: CASSLALGDTQYF.

In this sample, this clonotype turned up many times. CDR3 region: CASSSGTSGSYEQFF. CDR3 coding DNA: TGTGCCAGCAGCTCCGGGACTAGCGGGAGCTATGAGCAGTTCTTC. J is TRBJ2-1 and V is TRBV7-9; 14 nucleotides line up with TRBD2. V was clipped by 4 bases and J by 8 bases; unmatched bases: 4. The germline gives CDR1 SEHNR, CDR2 FQNEAQ (reference sequence). The CDR3 is made up of 15 amino acids.

This clonotype was seen many times. This chain links TRBV20-1 with TRBJ1-1; D is uncertain. Germline CDR1 and CDR2: DFQATT and SNEGSKA (reference sequence). The CDR3 is made up of 11 amino acids. V gave up 3 bases and J gave up 1 base, with 3 bases separating them. The CDR3 loop reads CSASRNTEAFF. CDR3 in DNA: TGCAGTGCTAGTAGGAACACTGAAGCTTTCTTT.

The chain joins TRBV11-2 to TRBJ1-2; D is undetermined. The CDR3 extends over 16 amino acids. V gave up 5 bases and J gave up 4 bases, with 20 bases separating them. The germline gives CDR1 SGHAT, CDR2 FQNNGV. In DNA, the CDR3 is TGTGCCAGCAGCCTTTCTCCCAGGCGGCTGGGCTATGGCTACACCTTC. As protein: CASSLSPRRLGYGYTF. The complete variable domain, with remaining parts taken from reference TRBV11-2 and TRBJ1-2, reads EAGVAQSPRYKIIEKRQSVAFWCNPISGHATLYWYQQILGQGPKLLIQFQNNGVVDDSQLPKDRFSAERLKGVDSTLKIQPAKLEDSAVYLCASSLSPRRLGYGYTFGSGTRLTVV.

This clonotype was observed many times. This chain joins TRBV15 and TRBJ2-1; D may be TRBD2 (5 bases). Germline V CDR1 and CDR2: LNHNV, YYDKDF (reference sequence). The CDR3 loop spans 13 amino acids. V lost 3 bases and J 9 bases, leaving 12 bases between the germline ends. CDR3 sequence: CATSSGETGEQFF. The DNA of the CDR3 is TGTGCCACCAGCAGCGGGGAAACGGGTGAGCAGTTCTTC.

This clonotype was seen many times. This chain links TRBV7-8 with TRBJ2-5; tentatively, D is TRBD1 (6 bases). CDR1 and CDR2 from the germline V gene are SGHVS and FQNEAQ. V lost 1 base and J lost 9, with 18 bases in between. The CDR3 runs to 15 residues. The CDR3 DNA follows: TGTGCCAGCAGCTTAGAGAGGGGGAATGCTAGGGCCCAGTACTTC. It encodes CASSLERGNARAQYF.

The J gene is TRBJ1-6, the V gene TRBV9; TRBD1 might be the D (5 bases). This CDR3 comprises 15 residues. V lost 3 bases, J lost 10 bases, and 17 bases lay in between. Germline values: CDR1 SGDLS, CDR2 YYNGEE. The CDR3 DNA is TGTGCCAGCAGCGAAGAAACGGGACGGGAGTCACCCCTCCACTTT. Translating gives CASSEETGRESPLHF.

This chain uses TRBV6-6 with TRBJ2-7; D tentatively reads TRBD1 or TRBD2 (6 bases each). Germline loops: CDR1 MNHNY, CDR2 SVGAGI (reference sequence). The length of the CDR3 is 16 residues. Trimming removed 4 bases from V and 5 bases from J, with 21 bases in between. In nucleotides, the CDR3 is TGTGCCAGCAGTTGGAGGGGGGACCACCTCGGGCACGAGCAGTACTTC. Its protein product is CASSWRGDHLGHEQYF.

The chain employs TRBV5-1 and TRBJ2-7; TRBD2 might be the D (6 bases). Germline loops: CDR1 SGHRS, CDR2 YFSETQ. The CDR3 spans 14 residues. The V gene lost 4 bases and the J gene lost 2 bases, with 13 bases spanning the gap. CDR3 DNA: TGCGCCAGCAGCCTCGGGGACTTCGCCTACGAGCAGTACTTC. Its translation: CASSLGDFAYEQYF.

This clonotype was recorded at least ten times. J is TRBJ2-1 and V is TRBV4-1, with D hard to call. V was pared by 4 bases and J by 5 bases, with 15 bases between. Per germline, CDR1 MGHRA and CDR2 YSYEKL. There are 15 residues in the CDR3. The DNA for the CDR3 is TGCGCCAGCAGCCCCTTCACCACCCGAGACAATGAGCAGTTCTTC. Protein: CASSPFTTRDNEQFF.

This clonotype was picked up a small number of times. The chain uses TRBV6-5 and TRBJ2-1; D may be TRBD1 (6 bases). The CDR3 is made up of 14 amino acids. The germline V gene encodes CDR1 MNHEY and CDR2 SVGAGI. Trimming stripped 8 bases from V and 3 bases from J, with 14 bases between. In nucleotides, the CDR3 is TGTGCCAGCGGGCGAGGGGGAAACTACAATGAGCAGTTCTTC. It encodes CASGRGGNYNEQFF.

This clonotype has just a few counts. The gene calls are TRBV6-5 and TRBJ1-6; no reliable D call. V dropped 0 bases and J dropped 7 bases, with 4 bases sitting between them. Germline V gene data show CDR1 as MNHEY and CDR2 as SVGAGI. The CDR3 covers 13 residues. The DNA for the CDR3 is TGTGCCAGCAGTTACTCGCCCAATTCACCCCTCCACTTT. Translation gives CASSYSPNSPLHF.

This clonotype was observed a handful of times. The chain couples TRBV7-2 to TRBJ2-7; D uncertain. The CDR3 consists of 12 residues. The V gene lost 5 bases and the J gene lost 3 bases, with 8 bases spanning the gap. Germline V lookup: CDR1 SGHTA, CDR2 FQGNSA. This chain's CDR3 is CASSHGNYEQYF. CDR3 DNA sequence: TGTGCCAGCAGCCATGGCAACTACGAGCAGTACTTC. Supplemented by reference TRBV7-2 and TRBJ2-7, the full variable domain reads GAGVSQSPSNKVTEKGKDVELRCDPISGHTALYWYRQSLGQGLEFLIYFQGNSAPDKSGLPSDRFSAERTGGSVSTLTIQRTQQEDSAVYLCASSHGNYEQYFGPGTRLTVT.

This clonotype was observed a few times. The genes are TRBV6-2 or TRBV6-3 and TRBJ2-1, with D possibly being TRBD2 (6 bases). CDR1 is MNHEY and CDR2 is SVGEGT in the germline V gene. Trimming stripped 4 bases from V and 7 bases from J, with 14 bases between. The CDR3 has 14 residues. CDR3 DNA sequence: TGTGCCAGCAGTTCCGGGGGAATTCTTAATGAGCAGTTCTTC. Translating it yields CASSSGGILNEQFF.

The chain employs TRBV11-2 and TRBJ1-3, with D hard to call. This CDR3 has 14 residues. Germline CDR1 SGHAT, CDR2 FQNNGV. V shed 4 bases and J shed 0 bases, with 7 bases lying between them. The CDR3, as DNA: TGTGCCAGCAGCTATCAAAGCTCTGGAAACACCATATATTTT. Encoded protein: CASSYQSSGNTIYF.

This clonotype came up a few times. This chain connects TRBV2 to TRBJ2-4; D is ambiguous. Germline assignment: CDR1 SNHLY and CDR2 FYNNEI. The V end was cut by 0 bases, the J end by 0 bases, with 12 bases between. CDR3 length equals 17 residues. The CDR3 region has the DNA TGTGCCAGCAGTGAAGCTGCTAACTACCAAGCCAAAAACATTCAGTACTTC. The encoded protein is CASSEAANYQAKNIQYF.